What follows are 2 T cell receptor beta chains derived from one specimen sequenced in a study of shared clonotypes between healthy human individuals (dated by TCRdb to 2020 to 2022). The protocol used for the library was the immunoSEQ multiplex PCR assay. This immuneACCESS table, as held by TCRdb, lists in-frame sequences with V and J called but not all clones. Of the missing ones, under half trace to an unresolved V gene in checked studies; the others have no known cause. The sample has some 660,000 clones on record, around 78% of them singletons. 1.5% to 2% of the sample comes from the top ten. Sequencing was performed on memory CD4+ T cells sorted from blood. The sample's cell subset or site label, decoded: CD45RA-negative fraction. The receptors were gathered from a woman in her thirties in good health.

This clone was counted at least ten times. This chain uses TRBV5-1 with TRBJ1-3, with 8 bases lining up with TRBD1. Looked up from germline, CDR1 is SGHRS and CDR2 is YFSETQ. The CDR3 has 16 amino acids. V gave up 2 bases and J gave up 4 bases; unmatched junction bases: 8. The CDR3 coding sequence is TGCGCCAGCAGCTTCTCGGCAGGGGGCGCGGGAAACACCATATATTTT. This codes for CASSFSAGGAGNTIYF.

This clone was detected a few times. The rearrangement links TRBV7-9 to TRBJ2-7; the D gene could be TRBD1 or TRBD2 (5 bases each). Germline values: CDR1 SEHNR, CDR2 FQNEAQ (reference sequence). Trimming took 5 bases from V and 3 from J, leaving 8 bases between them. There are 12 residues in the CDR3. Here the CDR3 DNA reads TGTGCCAGCAGCCGAGGGGTCTACGAGCAGTACTTC. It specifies CASSRGVYEQYF.